The next 20 T cell receptor beta chains were all read from a single sample in a study of T-cell memory formation after mild COVID-19. TCRdb independently ran MiXCR on the 5' RACE reads; one entry per CDR3 protein. The sample holds fewer than 350,000 distinct CDR3 sequences, approximately 8% seen once. Sample: PBMCs or a T cell subset sorted from them (not recorded which). These receptors came from a man younger than 30 who had mild COVID-19 (a few samples of this study predate the infection). Cell type and time point are not known.

The gene calls are TRBV19 and TRBJ1-4; TRBD1 might be the D (5 bases). CDR3 size: 18 residues. Germline V lookup: CDR1 LNHDA, CDR2 SQIVND (reference sequence). The ends were cut back, 1 base at V and 8 bases at J, with 23 bases in the middle. The CDR3 coding sequence is TGTGCCAGTAGTATAGCCCAGGGACGCTTGGCTGGGGACGAAAAACTGTTTTTT. Protein sequence: CASSIAQGRLAGDEKLFF.

The chain employs TRBV5-1 and TRBJ2-5; D may be TRBD2 (6 bases). From germline, CDR1 is SGHRS and CDR2 YFSETQ. The CDR3 has 17 residues. The V end was cut by 3 bases, the J end by 5 bases, with 23 bases between. The CDR3: CASSSRGWDLVTETQYF. The CDR3, as DNA: TGCGCCAGCAGCTCTCGGGGGTGGGACTTGGTTACGGAGACCCAGTACTTC.

V is TRBV12-3 or TRBV12-4 and J is TRBJ1-2; TRBD1 aligns across 9 bases. Unmatched junction bases numbered 9, after V lost 6 bases and J lost 4 bases. The CDR3 contains 15 residues. CDR3: CASSLTGGGIYGYTF. The CDR3 coding sequence is TGTGCCAGCAGCCTTACAGGGGGCGGAATCTATGGCTACACCTTC.

V and J are TRBV28 and TRBJ2-7; D perhaps matches TRBD1 (5 bases). Looked up from germline, CDR1 is MDHEN and CDR2 is SYDVKM. CDR3 size: 12 residues. Trimming took off 3 bases at V and 4 bases at J, with 7 bases between the two ends. The CDR3 sequence is CASSFAGYEQYV. The CDR3 bases are TGTGCCAGCAGTTTTGCAGGGTACGAGCAGTACGTC.

This clonotype was recorded at least ten times. The chain combines TRBV12-3 or TRBV12-4 with TRBJ1-5; weak D call: TRBD1 (5 bases). The CDR3 runs 15 residues. Trimming took 3 bases from V and 5 from J, leaving 14 bases between them. The CDR3 sequence: CASSFRLWGDQPQHF. For the CDR3, the DNA is TGTGCCAGCAGTTTCCGTCTCTGGGGGGATCAGCCCCAGCATTTT.

This clonotype was counted many times. The V and J genes are TRBV20-1 and TRBJ1-2; 12 bases are a match to TRBD1. Germline CDR1 is DFQATT and CDR2 is SNEGSKA (reference sequence). Trimming at V came to 7 bases and at J to 6 bases, leaving 12 bases not matched to a gene. The CDR3 is 15 residues long. CDR3 in DNA: TGCAGTGTTAGTCAACCGGGACAGGGGGCGGATGGCTACACCTTC. Translating it yields CSVSQPGQGADGYTF.

The V and J genes are TRBV7-8 and TRBJ2-3; possibly TRBD2 for D (7 bases). There are 14 residues in the CDR3. Germline V lookup: CDR1 SGHVS, CDR2 FQNEAQ. Trimming pared 8 bases from V and 4 bases from J, leaving 16 bases between. The CDR3 spells CASHGGLLADTQYF. The CDR3, as DNA: TGTGCCAGCCACGGGGGGCTTTTAGCAGATACGCAGTATTTT.

The chain links TRBV7-2 to TRBJ2-3; no definite D call. Germline V CDR1 and CDR2: SGHTA, FQGNSA. Trimming stripped 5 bases from V and 6 bases from J, with 9 bases between. The CDR3 contains 12 residues. CDR3 nucleotide sequence: TGTGCCAGCAGCACCCTTGGGGATACGCAGTATTTT. Amino acids: CASSTLGDTQYF.

This clonotype was found a few times. The chain employs TRBV2 and TRBJ2-7; 11 nucleotides line up with TRBD1. Germline-derived CDR1 and CDR2 are SNHLY and FYNNEI. The length of the CDR3 is 16 residues. V gave up 6 bases and J gave up 5 bases; unmatched junction bases: 12. Here the CDR3 DNA reads TGTGCCAGCAGGCATTCGGACAGGGGGCTGCTAGACGAGCAGTACTTC. Translating gives CASRHSDRGLLDEQYF.

This clonotype was seen more than once but under ten times. The rearrangement uses TRBV4-1 and TRBJ2-3; 9 bases agree with TRBD1. Per germline, CDR1 MGHRA and CDR2 YSYEKL. J gave up 5 bases and V 3 bases, and 15 bases lay outside the gene matches. The CDR3 contains 18 residues. The CDR3 here is CASSHQKAGTGFEDTQYF. As DNA, the CDR3 is TGCGCCAGCAGCCACCAGAAAGCCGGGACAGGGTTTGAAGATACGCAGTATTTT.

The rearrangement joins TRBV12-3 or TRBV12-4 to TRBJ1-6, with 11 nucleotides matching TRBD1. The CDR3 sequence is 15 residues long. Trimming at V came to 8 bases and at J to 7 bases, leaving 7 bases not matched to a gene. The DNA for the CDR3 is TGTGCCAGCTCCTGGGGGGACAGGGGGAATTCACCCCTCCACTTT. Its translation is CASSWGDRGNSPLHF.

The chain has TRBV18 and TRBJ2-3, with TRBD1 identical over 10 bases. Trimming removed 5 bases from V and 3 bases from J; junction bases left unmatched: 5. The CDR3 consists of 15 residues. CDR1 and CDR2 from the germline V gene are KGHSH and LQKENI. The CDR3 loop is CASSRDRGTTDTQYF. CDR3 in DNA: TGTGCCAGCTCAAGGGACAGGGGTACTACAGATACGCAGTATTTT.

V usage is TRBV7-6 and J usage is TRBJ2-5, with a weak D call TRBD1 (6 bases). The CDR3 totals 15 residues. Germline V gene lookup returns CDR1 SGHVS and CDR2 FNYEAQ. Trimming shortened V by 1 base and J by 1 base, and 10 bases separated the two germline ends. CDR3 region: CASSLEGGSQETQYF. The CDR3 bases are TGTGCCAGCAGCTTAGAAGGGGGTAGCCAAGAGACCCAGTACTTC.

The genes are TRBV10-1 and TRBJ2-4; D gene uncertain. The CDR3 totals 13 residues. V gave up 6 bases and J gave up 13 bases, with 19 bases separating them. From germline, CDR1 is WNHNN and CDR2 SYGVQD (reference sequence). The CDR3 bases are TGCGCCAGCAGCCCCGCAGGTAGACAAGTCCAGTACTTC. Amino acid sequence: CASSPAGRQVQYF.

This clonotype was detected only a few times. This sequence joins TRBV5-1 and TRBJ2-5; 8 bases fit TRBD1. There are 15 residues in the CDR3. With 0 bases clipped from V and 2 bases from J, the junction kept 3 bases outside the gene matches. Germline V lookup: CDR1 SGHRS, CDR2 YFSETQ. CDR3 in amino acids: CASSLDGQGQETQYF. For the CDR3, the DNA is TGCGCCAGCAGCTTGGATGGACAGGGTCAAGAGACCCAGTACTTC.

There are a few counts of this clonotype. V usage is TRBV2 and J usage is TRBJ2-7; tentatively, D is TRBD2 (5 bases). Germline V gene data show CDR1 as SNHLY and CDR2 as FYNNEI. This CDR3 region has 12 residues. V lost 3 bases, J lost 6 bases, and 9 bases lay in between. The CDR3 region is CASSETGFEQYV. CDR3 DNA: TGTGCCAGCAGTGAGACGGGGTTCGAGCAGTACGTC.

V gene TRBV6-1 combines with J gene TRBJ2-7; D is unclear. The germline CDR1 and CDR2 sequences are MNHNS and SASEGT. CDR3 length: 14 amino acids. The germline V and J ends were trimmed by 3 bases and 0 bases, with 9 bases remaining between them. CDR3 sequence (DNA): TGTGCCAGCAGTGAGTGGTCGAGCTCCTACGAGCAGTACTTC. The encoded protein is CASSEWSSSYEQYF.

Many counts were recorded for this clonotype. The chain couples TRBV7-9 to TRBJ2-5; D is ambiguous. CDR1 SEHNR and CDR2 FQNEAQ come from the germline V gene (reference sequence). V shed 7 bases and J shed 5 bases, with 17 bases lying between them. The CDR3 loop spans 14 amino acids. The CDR3 DNA is TGTGCCAGCACCACCCTGGCTAGTTTGGAGACCCAGTACTTC. It yields the protein CASTTLASLETQYF.

The chain has TRBV6-4 and TRBJ2-3; 10 nucleotides line up with TRBD2. The CDR3 is 15 residues long. Germline lookup yields CDR1 MRHNA and CDR2 SNTAGT. Trimming removed 4 bases from V and 2 bases from J; junction bases left unmatched: 3. The DNA for the CDR3 is TGTGCCAGCAGTGCGAGCGGGGGGGCCACAGATACGCAGTATTTT. Encoded protein: CASSASGGATDTQYF.

This clonotype was seen a handful of times. The chain uses TRBV29-1 and TRBJ1-1, with a tentative D call TRBD1 (5 bases). CDR1 and CDR2 (germline): SQVTM, ANQGSEA. Between the trimmed V and J ends, which lost 5 bases and 5 bases, there was a span of 24 bases. CDR3 size: 16 residues. DNA of the CDR3: TGCAGCGTTTCACCTCTCCTGACAGCATTAACAACTGAAGCTTTCTTT. Protein: CSVSPLLTALTTEAFF.